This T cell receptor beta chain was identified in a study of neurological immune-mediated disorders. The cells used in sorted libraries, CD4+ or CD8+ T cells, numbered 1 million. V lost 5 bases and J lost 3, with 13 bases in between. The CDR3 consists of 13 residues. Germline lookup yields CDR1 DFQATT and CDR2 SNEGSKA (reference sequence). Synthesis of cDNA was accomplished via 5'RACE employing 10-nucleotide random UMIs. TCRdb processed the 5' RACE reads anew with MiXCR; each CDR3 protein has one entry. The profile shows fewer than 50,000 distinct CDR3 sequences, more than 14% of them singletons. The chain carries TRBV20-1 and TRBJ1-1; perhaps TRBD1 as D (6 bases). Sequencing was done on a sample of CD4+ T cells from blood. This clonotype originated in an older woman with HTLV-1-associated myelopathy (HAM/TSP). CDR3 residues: CSAGGEGDTEAFF. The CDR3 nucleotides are TGCAGTGCTGGAGGGGAGGGGGACACTGAAGCTTTCTTT.